These 18 T cell receptor beta chains were sequenced from one sample in a study of vaccination and CD4 T cells after COVID-19. The antigens these receptors bind are not known. Sequencing of DNA taken from cultured CD4+ T cells relied on the Oncomine TCR Beta short-read assay. TCRdb called the PCR reads again in MiXCR, with one record for every CDR3 protein. The sample holds under 25,000 distinct CDR3 sequences, around 50% seen once. Described treatment: 10-day PBMC culture with coronavirus spike peptide pools or control peptides (ViraFEST assay). The sequenced material came from cultured CD4+ T cells from blood. These receptors all stem from a human donor with COVID-19.

A remark on this clonotype: The conserved phenylalanine or tryptophan normally closing the CDR3 is absent here, so this likely arose from a read error. The gene calls are TRBV5-1 and TRBJ2-3; 11 bases agree with TRBD2. Trimming at V came to 0 bases and at J to 5 bases, leaving 5 bases not matched to a gene. This CDR3 contains 16 residues. Per the germline V gene, CDR1 is SGHRS and CDR2 is YFSETQ. DNA of the CDR3: TGCGCCAGCAGCTTGGCGGCTAGCGGGGGGCGAGATACGCAGTATCTT. The encoded protein is CASSLAASGGRDTQYL.

The gene calls are TRBV24-1 and TRBJ2-1; D possibly corresponds to TRBD1 (6 bases). CDR3 length: 14 residues. Germline CDR1 reads KGHDR; CDR2 reads SFDVKD. V was pared by 4 bases and J by 3 bases, with 9 bases between. The CDR3 spells CATSESDSYNEQFF. In nucleotides, the CDR3 is TGTGCCACCAGTGAATCGGACAGCTACAATGAGCAGTTCTTC.

The chain employs TRBV5-1 and TRBJ1-1; D not resolved. The CDR3 length is 12 residues. Trimming took 0 bases from V and 6 from J, leaving 6 bases between them. In germline, CDR1 is SGHRS, CDR2 YFSETQ. The CDR3 region is CASSLDLAEAFF. The CDR3 DNA reads TGCGCCAGCAGCTTGGACTTGGCTGAAGCTTTCTTT.

The sample holds one count of this clonotype. The V call is TRBV6-1, the J call TRBJ2-7; a weak D match, TRBD2 (5 bases). CDR1 MNHNS and CDR2 SASEGT come from the germline V gene. Deletions cut 7 bases from V and 1 base from J, with 14 bases between. There are 14 residues in the CDR3. DNA for the CDR3: TGTGCCAGCACCCAGGATCGGGGTTCCTACGAGCAGTACTTC. Protein: CASTQDRGSYEQYF.

This clonotype showed up just a few times. The chain couples TRBV6-1 to TRBJ1-1; D not certain. Germline V lookup: CDR1 MNHNS, CDR2 SASEGT. The CDR3 is made up of 15 amino acids. The V end lost 3 bases, the J end lost 1 base, and 12 bases lay between the germline ends. CDR3 coding DNA: TGTGCCAGCAGTGACTACGCGCGGGGGAACACTGAAGCTTTCTTT. Its protein product is CASSDYARGNTEAFF.

The genes are TRBV27 and TRBJ2-3; D might be TRBD2 (6 bases). The germline V and J ends were trimmed by 5 bases and 2 bases, with 14 bases remaining between them. This CDR3 comprises 15 residues. In germline, CDR1 is MNHEY, CDR2 SMNVEV (reference sequence). CDR3: CASSPRGRTTDTQYF. In DNA form, the CDR3 reads TGTGCCAGCAGTCCCCGGGGGAGAACCACAGATACGCAGTATTTT.

J is TRBJ1-1 and V is TRBV6-5; D is undetermined. This CDR3 contains 16 residues. The V and J ends lost 0 bases and 1 base respectively, with 12 bases between them. The germline V gene has CDR1 MNHEY and CDR2 SVGAGI. The CDR3, as DNA: TGTGCCAGCAGTTACTCGTTCCGACATAAGAACACTGAAGCTTTCTTT. This translates into CASSYSFRHKNTEAFF.

The CDR3 loop reads CSASVDSSNEKLFF. CDR3 DNA sequence: TGCAGTGCTAGCGTCGACAGTTCTAATGAAAAACTGTTTTTT. The rearrangement joins TRBV20-1 to TRBJ1-4; TRBD1 might be the D (5 bases). V was shortened by 3 bases and J by 3 bases, with 11 bases between the two germline ends. CDR3 length: 14 residues. Germline values: CDR1 DFQATT, CDR2 SNEGSKA (reference sequence).

The chain couples TRBV30 to TRBJ1-4, with D perhaps matching TRBD1 (6 bases). The germline gives CDR1 GTSNPN, CDR2 SVGIG (reference sequence). The CDR3 is 13 residues long. Trimming removed 5 bases at V and 11 bases at J, with 18 bases between. CDR3 in amino acids: CAWGPGQVDKLFF. CDR3 DNA: TGTGCCTGGGGTCCGGGACAAGTCGACAAACTGTTTTTT.

V and J are TRBV20-1 and TRBJ1-2; 8 bases line up with TRBD1. The CDR3 length is 16 residues. The germline CDR1 and CDR2 sequences are DFQATT and SNEGSKA (reference sequence). The ends lost 0 bases at V and 6 bases at J; junction bases unmatched: 12. CDR3 sequence reads: CSARDGAGGERNGYTF. The DNA of the CDR3 is TGCAGTGCTAGAGATGGTGCAGGGGGCGAAAGGAATGGCTACACCTTC.

This clonotype was seen more than once but under ten times. V usage is TRBV20-1 and J usage is TRBJ2-4, with D maybe TRBD2 (6 bases). Germline loops: CDR1 DFQATT, CDR2 SNEGSKA (reference sequence). The CDR3 sequence is 12 residues long. CDR3 sequence (DNA): TGCAGCGCCGCCGGGGGTCGGGACATTCAGTACTTC. Protein: CSAAGGRDIQYF.

J is TRBJ1-2 and V is TRBV6-1; TRBD1 matches 9 bases. V trimming: 5 bases; J trimming: 3 bases; junction bases outside the gene matches: 7. CDR1 and CDR2 (germline): MNHNS, SASEGT. The CDR3 totals 15 residues. The CDR3 DNA follows: TGTGCCAGCAGTAGACCGGGACAGGGAGACTATGGCTACACCTTC. It specifies CASSRPGQGDYGYTF.

The chain has TRBV12-3 or TRBV12-4 and TRBJ1-2; 8 nucleotides line up with TRBD1. This CDR3 contains 15 residues. The ends lost 1 base at V and 3 bases at J; junction bases unmatched: 4. The CDR3 loop reads CASSLVAGGYYGYTF. The CDR3 region has the DNA TGTGCCAGCAGTTTAGTTGCAGGGGGCTACTATGGCTACACCTTC.

This clonotype showed up just once. In nucleotides, the CDR3 is TGTGCCAGCAGCTTGAACAGGGGGGACACTGAAGCTTTCTTT. This sequence encodes CASSLNRGDTEAFF. This chain uses TRBV7-2 with TRBJ1-1; TRBD1 matches 8 bases. The CDR3 covers 14 residues. J was trimmed by 3 bases and V by 3 bases; bases with no gene match: 3. Per germline, CDR1 SGHTA and CDR2 FQGNSA.

This clonotype was seen only once. The V and J genes are TRBV19 and TRBJ1-1, with TRBD1 matching 7 bases. Germline lookup yields CDR1 LNHDA and CDR2 SQIVND (reference sequence). V shed 6 bases, J shed 4 bases, and the junction held 8 bases outside the gene matches. The CDR3 is 14 amino acids. The CDR3, as DNA: TGTGCCAGTAGCCATCAGACAGGGTCCACTGAAGCTTTCTTT. Its translation is CASSHQTGSTEAFF.

The V and J genes are TRBV7-8 and TRBJ2-4; weak D call: TRBD1 (7 bases). V lost 3 bases, J lost 0 bases, and 12 bases lay in between. This CDR3 has 16 amino acids. Germline CDR1 SGHVS, CDR2 FQNEAQ. CDR3 sequence (DNA): TGTGCCAGCAGCTTTAGACAGGGACTAGCCAAAAACATTCAGTACTTC. Translation: CASSFRQGLAKNIQYF.

This clonotype was seen more than once but under ten times. V is TRBV24-1 and J is TRBJ2-2, with D perhaps given as TRBD1 or TRBD2 (5 bases each). Germline V gene data show CDR1 as KGHDR and CDR2 as SFDVKD. The CDR3 consists of 12 residues. The germline V and J ends were trimmed by 7 bases and 6 bases, with 8 bases remaining between them. Written as DNA, the CDR3 is TGTGCCACCAGGAGGGACGCCGGGGAGCTGTTTTTT. Residues: CATRRDAGELFF.

This clonotype was observed once. CDR3: CASSLALGGGTEAFF. CDR3 DNA sequence: TGTGCCAGCAGCTTGGCCTTAGGGGGTGGCACTGAAGCTTTCTTT. The genes are TRBV7-6 and TRBJ1-1; weak D call: TRBD1 (6 bases). CDR3 length: 15 residues. V dropped 3 bases and J dropped 4 bases, with 15 bases sitting between them. CDR1 is SGHVS and CDR2 is FNYEAQ in the germline V gene.